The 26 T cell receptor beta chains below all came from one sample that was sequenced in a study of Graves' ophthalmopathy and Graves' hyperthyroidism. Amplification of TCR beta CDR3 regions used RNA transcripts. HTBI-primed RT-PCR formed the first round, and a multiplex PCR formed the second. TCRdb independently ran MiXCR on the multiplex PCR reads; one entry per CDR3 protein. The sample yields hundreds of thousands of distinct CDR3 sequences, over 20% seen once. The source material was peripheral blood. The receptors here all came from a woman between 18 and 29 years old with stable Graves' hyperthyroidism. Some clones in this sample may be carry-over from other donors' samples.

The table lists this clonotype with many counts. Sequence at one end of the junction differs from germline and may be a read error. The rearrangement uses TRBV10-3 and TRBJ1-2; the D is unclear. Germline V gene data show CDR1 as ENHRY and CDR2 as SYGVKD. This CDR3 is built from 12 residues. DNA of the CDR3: TGTGCCATCAGTGAGTCGAAGGGTGGCTACACATTC. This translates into CAISESKGGYTF.

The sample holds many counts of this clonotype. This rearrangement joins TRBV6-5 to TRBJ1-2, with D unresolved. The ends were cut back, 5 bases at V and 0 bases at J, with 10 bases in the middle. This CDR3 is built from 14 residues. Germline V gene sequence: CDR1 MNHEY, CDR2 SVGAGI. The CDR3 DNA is TGTGCCAGCAGTACCGGGAGCTCTAACTATGGCTACACCTTC. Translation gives CASSTGSSNYGYTF.

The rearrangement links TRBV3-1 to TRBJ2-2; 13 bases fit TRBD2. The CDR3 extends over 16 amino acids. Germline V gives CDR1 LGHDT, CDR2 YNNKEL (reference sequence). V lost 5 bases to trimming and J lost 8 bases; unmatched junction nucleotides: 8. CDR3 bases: TGTGCCAGCAGCGACGGACTAGCGGGAGTTAATGGGGAGCTGTTTTTT. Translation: CASSDGLAGVNGELFF.

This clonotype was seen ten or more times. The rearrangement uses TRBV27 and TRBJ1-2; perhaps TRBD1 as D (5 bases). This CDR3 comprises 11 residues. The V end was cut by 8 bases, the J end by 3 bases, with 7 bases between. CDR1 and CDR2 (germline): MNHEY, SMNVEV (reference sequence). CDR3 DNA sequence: TGTGCCAGCGGGGCTCACTATGGCTACACCTTC. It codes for CASGAHYGYTF.

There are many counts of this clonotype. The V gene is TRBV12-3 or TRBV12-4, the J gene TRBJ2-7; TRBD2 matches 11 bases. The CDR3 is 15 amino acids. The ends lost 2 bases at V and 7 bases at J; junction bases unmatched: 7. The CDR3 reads CASSLKGLADLEQYF. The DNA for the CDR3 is TGTGCCAGCAGTTTAAAGGGACTAGCGGATCTAGAGCAGTACTTC.

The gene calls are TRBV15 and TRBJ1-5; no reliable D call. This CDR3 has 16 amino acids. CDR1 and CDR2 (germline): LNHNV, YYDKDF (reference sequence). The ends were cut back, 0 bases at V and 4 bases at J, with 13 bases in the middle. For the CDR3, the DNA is TGTGCCACCAGCAGAGAATGGGCAGGACCGAATCAGCCCCAGCATTTT. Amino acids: CATSREWAGPNQPQHF.

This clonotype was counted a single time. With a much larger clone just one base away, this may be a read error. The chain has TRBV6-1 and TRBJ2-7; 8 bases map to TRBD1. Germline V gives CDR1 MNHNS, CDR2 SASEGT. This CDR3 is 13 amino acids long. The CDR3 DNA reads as TGTACCAGCAGTGGGGACAGGACCTACGAGCAGTACTTC. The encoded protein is CTSSGDRTYEQYF.

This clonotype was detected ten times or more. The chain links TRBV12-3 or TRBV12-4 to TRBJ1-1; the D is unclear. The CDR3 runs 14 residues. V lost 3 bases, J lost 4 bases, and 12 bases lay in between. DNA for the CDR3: TGTGCCAGCAGTTTGAGACACCCGGGCACTGAAGCTTTCTTT. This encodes CASSLRHPGTEAFF.

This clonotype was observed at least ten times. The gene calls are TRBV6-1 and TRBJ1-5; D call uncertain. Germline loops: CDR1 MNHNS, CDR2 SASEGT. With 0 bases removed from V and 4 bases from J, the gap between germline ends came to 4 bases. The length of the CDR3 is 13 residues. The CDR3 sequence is CASSEAWNQPQHF. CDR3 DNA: TGTGCCAGCAGTGAAGCGTGGAATCAGCCCCAGCATTTT.

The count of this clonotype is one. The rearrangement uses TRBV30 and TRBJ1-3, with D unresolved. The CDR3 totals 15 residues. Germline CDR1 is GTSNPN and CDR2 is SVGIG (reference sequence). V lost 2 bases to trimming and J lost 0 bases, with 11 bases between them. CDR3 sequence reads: CAWSHGRASGNTIYF. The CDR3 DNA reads TGTGCCTGGAGTCACGGACGGGCCTCTGGAAACACCATATATTTT.

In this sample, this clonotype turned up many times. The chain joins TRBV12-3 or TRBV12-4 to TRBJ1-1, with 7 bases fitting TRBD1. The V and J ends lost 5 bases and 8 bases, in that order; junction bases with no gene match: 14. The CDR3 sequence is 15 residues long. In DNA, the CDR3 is TGTGCCAGCAGTGCCTGGGACAGTGGAGGGGGGGAAGCTTTCTTT. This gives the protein CASSAWDSGGGEAFF.

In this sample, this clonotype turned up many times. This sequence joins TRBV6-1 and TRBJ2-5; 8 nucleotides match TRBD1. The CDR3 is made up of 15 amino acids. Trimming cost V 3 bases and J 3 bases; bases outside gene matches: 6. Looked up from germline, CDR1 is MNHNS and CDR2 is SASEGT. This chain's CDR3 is CASSEIAGQEETQYF. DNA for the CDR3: TGTGCCAGCAGTGAGATCGCGGGACAGGAAGAGACCCAGTACTTC.

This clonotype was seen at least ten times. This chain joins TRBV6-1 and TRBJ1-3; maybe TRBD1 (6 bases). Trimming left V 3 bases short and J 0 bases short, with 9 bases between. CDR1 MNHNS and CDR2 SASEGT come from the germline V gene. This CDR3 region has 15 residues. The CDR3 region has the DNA TGTGCCAGCAGTGACGGGACAAGCTCTGGAAACACCATATATTTT. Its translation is CASSDGTSSGNTIYF.

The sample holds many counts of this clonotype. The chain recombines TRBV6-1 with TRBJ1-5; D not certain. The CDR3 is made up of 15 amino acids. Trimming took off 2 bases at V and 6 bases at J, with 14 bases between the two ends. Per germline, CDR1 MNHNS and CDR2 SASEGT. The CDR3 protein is CASSEFFVDGQPQHF. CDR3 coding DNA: TGTGCCAGCAGTGAATTTTTTGTGGATGGTCAGCCCCAGCATTTT.

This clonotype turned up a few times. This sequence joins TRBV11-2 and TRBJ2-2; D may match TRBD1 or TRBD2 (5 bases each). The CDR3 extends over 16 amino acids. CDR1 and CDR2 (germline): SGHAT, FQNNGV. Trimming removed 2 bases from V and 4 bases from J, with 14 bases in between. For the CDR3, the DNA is TGTGCCAGCAGCTTAAGGGGTCCCCGGGGCACCGGGGAGCTGTTTTTT. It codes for CASSLRGPRGTGELFF.

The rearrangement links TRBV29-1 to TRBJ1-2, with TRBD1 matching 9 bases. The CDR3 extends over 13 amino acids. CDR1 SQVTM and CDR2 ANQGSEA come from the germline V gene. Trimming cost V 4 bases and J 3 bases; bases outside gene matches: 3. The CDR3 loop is CSVAGTGHYGYTF. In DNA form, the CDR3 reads TGCAGCGTTGCGGGGACAGGGCACTATGGCTACACCTTC.

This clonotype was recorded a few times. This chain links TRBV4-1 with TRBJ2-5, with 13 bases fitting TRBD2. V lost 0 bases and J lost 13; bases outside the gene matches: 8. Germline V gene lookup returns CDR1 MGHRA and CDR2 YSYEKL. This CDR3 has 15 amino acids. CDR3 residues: CASSQEGGLAGRRYF. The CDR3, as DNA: TGCGCCAGCAGCCAAGAAGGGGGACTAGCGGGACGTCGGTACTTC.

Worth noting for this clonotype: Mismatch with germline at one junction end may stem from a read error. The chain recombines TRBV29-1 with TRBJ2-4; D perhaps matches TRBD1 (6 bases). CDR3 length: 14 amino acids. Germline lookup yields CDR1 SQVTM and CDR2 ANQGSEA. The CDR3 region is CSVDEGGGKNIKYF. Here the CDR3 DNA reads TGCAGCGTTGACGAGGGTGGGGGCAAAAACATTAAGTACTTC.

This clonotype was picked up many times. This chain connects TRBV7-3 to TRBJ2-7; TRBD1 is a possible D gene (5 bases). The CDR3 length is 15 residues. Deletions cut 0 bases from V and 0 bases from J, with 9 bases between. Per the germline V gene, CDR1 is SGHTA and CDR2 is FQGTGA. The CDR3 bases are TGTGCCAGCAGCTTAACCAGGGATAGCTCCTACGAGCAGTACTTC. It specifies CASSLTRDSSYEQYF.

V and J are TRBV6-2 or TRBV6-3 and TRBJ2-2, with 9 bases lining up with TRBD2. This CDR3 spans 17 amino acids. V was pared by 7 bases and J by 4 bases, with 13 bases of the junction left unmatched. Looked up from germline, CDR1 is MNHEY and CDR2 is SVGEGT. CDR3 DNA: TGTGCCAGCAACCCCACTGGCGGGGGGGCCAGCACCGGGGAGCTGTTTTTT. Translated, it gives CASNPTGGGASTGELFF.

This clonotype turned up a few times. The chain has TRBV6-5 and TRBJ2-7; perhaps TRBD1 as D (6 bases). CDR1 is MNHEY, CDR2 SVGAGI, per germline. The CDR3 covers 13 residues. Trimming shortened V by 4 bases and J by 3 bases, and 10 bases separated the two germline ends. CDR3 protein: CASSLRGFYEQYF. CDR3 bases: TGTGCCAGCAGTTTGAGGGGGTTCTACGAGCAGTACTTC.

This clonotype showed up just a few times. In nucleotides, the CDR3 is TGTGCTAGTGCCCCGGACAGTTCCTCCTACGAGCAGTACTTC. This encodes CASAPDSSSYEQYF. The V call is TRBV12-5, the J call TRBJ2-7, with D perhaps matching TRBD1 (6 bases). This CDR3 comprises 14 residues. Deletions cut 7 bases from V and 0 bases from J, with 13 bases between. Per germline, CDR1 LGHNT and CDR2 FRNRAP.

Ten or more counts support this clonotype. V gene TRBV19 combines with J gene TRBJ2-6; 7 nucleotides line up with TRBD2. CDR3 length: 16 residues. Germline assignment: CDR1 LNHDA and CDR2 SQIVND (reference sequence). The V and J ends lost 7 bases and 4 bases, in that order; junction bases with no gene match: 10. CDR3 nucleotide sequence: TGTGCCAGTACTCCAGGGAGGGCTGTGGGGGCCAACGTCCTGACTTTC. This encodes CASTPGRAVGANVLTF. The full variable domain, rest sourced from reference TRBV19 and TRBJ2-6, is DGGITQSPKYLFRKEGQNVTLSCEQNLNHDAMYWYRQDPGQGLRLIYYSQIVNDFQKGDIAEGYSVSREKKESFPLTVTSAQKNPTAFYLCASTPGRAVGANVLTFGAGSRLTVL.

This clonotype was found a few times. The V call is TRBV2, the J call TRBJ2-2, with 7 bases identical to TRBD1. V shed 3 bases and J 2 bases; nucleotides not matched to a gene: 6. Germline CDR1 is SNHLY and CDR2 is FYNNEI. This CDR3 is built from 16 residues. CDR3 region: CASSDDRARNTGELFF. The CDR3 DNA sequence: TGTGCCAGCAGTGACGACAGGGCAAGAAACACCGGGGAGCTGTTTTTT.

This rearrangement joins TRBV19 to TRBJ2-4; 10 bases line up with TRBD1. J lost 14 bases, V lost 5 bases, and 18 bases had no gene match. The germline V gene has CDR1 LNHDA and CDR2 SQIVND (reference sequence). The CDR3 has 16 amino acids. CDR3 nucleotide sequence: TGTGCCAGTAGTTCTAAGACAGGGGGCTTTCCCAAACCTGAGTACTTC. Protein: CASSSKTGGFPKPEYF.

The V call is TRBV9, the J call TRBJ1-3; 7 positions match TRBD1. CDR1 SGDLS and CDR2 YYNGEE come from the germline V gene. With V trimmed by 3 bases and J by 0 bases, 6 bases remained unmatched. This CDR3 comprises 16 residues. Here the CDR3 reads CASSAPGQPSGNTIYF. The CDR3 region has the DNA TGTGCCAGCAGCGCACCGGGACAGCCCTCTGGAAACACCATATATTTT.